Below, 9 T cell receptor beta chains from the same sample are listed, as sequenced in a study of regulatory T cells in long-lasting Graves disease. The sample's time point: newly diagnosed GD, antithyroid drugs for less than 3 months. PBMC RNA served as the TCR library source. CDR3 regions were amplified by Arm-PCR using iRepertoire HTBI primers to build TCR beta libraries. Via MiXCR, TCRdb re-called the multiplex PCR reads, giving one row per CDR3 protein. The sample contains 350,000 to 450,000 distinct CDR3 sequences, about 15% of which appear only once. The sample also formed part of further work on T cells in Graves' hyperthyroidism and ophthalmopathy.

Sequencing used peripheral blood mononuclear cells (PBMCs), obtained at new diagnosis, from a patient treated with antithyroid drugs. The receptors shown here come from a woman aged 30 to 39 with Graves disease.

With respect to this clonotype: A much larger clone lies a single base off, so this may be a read error. The chain uses TRBV7-3 and TRBJ2-7; D possibly uses TRBD1 or TRBD2 (5 bases each). Trimming pared 8 bases from V and 5 bases from J, leaving 16 bases between. The CDR3 contains 13 residues. Germline lookup yields CDR1 SGHTA and CDR2 FQGTGA. In DNA form, the CDR3 reads TGTGCCAGCGCCGAGGGGCAGGGACACGAGCAGTACTTC. Translated: CASAEGQGHEQYF.

The sample holds a few counts of this clonotype. At one of its ends the junction is not consistent with the germline gene, which may arise from a read error. V is TRBV5-6 and J is TRBJ2-7; weak D call: TRBD2 (6 bases). CDR1 is SGHDT, CDR2 YYEEEE, per germline. The CDR3 has 12 residues. The CDR3 loop is CASSLANREPHF. DNA for the CDR3: TGTGCCAGCAGCTTGGCCAACCGGGAGCCACATTTC.

This clonotype was seen only a few times. The chain employs TRBV4-1 and TRBJ1-5, with D unclear. The germline V gene encodes CDR1 MGHRA and CDR2 YSYEKL. The CDR3 is made up of 14 amino acids. V lost 1 base and J 5 bases, leaving 9 bases between the germline ends. CDR3 residues: CASSQAGSDQPQHF. The CDR3 DNA follows: TGCGCCAGCAGCCAAGCTGGTTCCGATCAGCCCCAGCATTTT.

V and J are TRBV5-6 and TRBJ2-1, with TRBD2 matching 11 bases. The CDR3 is 16 residues long. CDR1 and CDR2 from the germline V gene are SGHDT and YYEEEE. The V gene end was trimmed by 4 bases and the J gene end by 4 bases; junction bases not matched to a gene: 7. This chain's CDR3 is CASSTGTSGGYNEQFF. The DNA of the CDR3 is TGTGCCAGCAGCACCGGGACTAGCGGCGGTTACAATGAGCAGTTCTTC.

This clonotype was observed at least ten times. The CDR3 loop is CAWAGTHSPLHF. In nucleotides, the CDR3 is TGTGCCTGGGCCGGGACCCATTCACCCCTCCACTTT. V and J are TRBV30 and TRBJ1-6, with D maybe TRBD1 (5 bases). This CDR3 region has 12 residues. V dropped 5 bases and J dropped 8 bases, with 10 bases sitting between them. Germline V gives CDR1 GTSNPN, CDR2 SVGIG (reference sequence).

There are many counts of this clonotype. The genes are TRBV7-8 and TRBJ2-1; TRBD2 matches 11 bases. V lost 5 bases, J lost 7 bases, and 13 bases stayed unmatched. The CDR3 runs 17 residues. Germline CDR1 and CDR2: SGHVS and FQNEAQ. CDR3 region: CASSIQTSGRLVNEQFF. The CDR3 DNA is TGTGCCAGCAGCATACAAACTAGCGGGAGATTGGTAAATGAGCAGTTCTTC. Based on the CDR3 plus reference TRBV7-8 and TRBJ2-1, the full variable domain is GAGVSQSPRYKVAKRGQDVALRCDPISGHVSLFWYQQALGQGPEFLTYFQNEAQLDKSGLPSDRFFAERPEGSVSTLKIQRTQQEDSAVYLCASSIQTSGRLVNEQFFGPGTRLTVL.

J is TRBJ1-2 and V is TRBV6-1; no firm D call. V shed 6 bases and J shed 4 bases, with 12 bases lying between them. There are 13 residues in the CDR3. Looked up from germline, CDR1 is MNHNS and CDR2 is SASEGT. The CDR3 loop is CASSETGAYGYTF. The CDR3 DNA is TGTGCCAGCAGCGAGACGGGAGCCTATGGCTACACCTTC.

This chain connects TRBV30 to TRBJ2-7; TRBD2 is a possible D gene (5 bases). The CDR3 covers 13 residues. Trimming shortened V by 6 bases and J by 6 bases, and 18 bases separated the two germline ends. CDR1 and CDR2 (germline): GTSNPN, SVGIG (reference sequence). CDR3 sequence reads: CACGLHLNSEQYF. The DNA of the CDR3 is TGTGCCTGCGGACTCCACTTAAATTCCGAGCAGTACTTC.

This clonotype was seen many times. The V and J genes are TRBV24-1 and TRBJ2-7; 9 bases align to TRBD2. J lost 3 bases, V lost 12 bases, and 8 bases had no gene match. Germline CDR1 KGHDR, CDR2 SFDVKD. There are 13 residues in the CDR3. Here the CDR3 reads CAAGGGGFYEQYF. The CDR3 nucleotides are TGTGCCGCCGGCGGGGGGGGTTTCTACGAGCAGTACTTC.